This TCR beta chain was captured by sequencing in a study of cytomegalovirus exposure and HLA in healthy donors (dated by TCRdb to about 2017). For context, the study as a whole: In an earlier analysis of under 600 of the donors, 250 to 350 Gb of sequence data and 100 million or so unique TCR beta sequences from about 179 million T cells were reported. Along with the 666-subject first cohort, a separate validation cohort of around 110 different subjects was used. A later analysis re-analyzed previously published TCR beta repertoires from 600 to 850 donors and added high-resolution HLA genotyping to study TCR occurrence patterns. On average, roughly 240,000 unique TCR beta nucleotide sequences were sequenced per donor among 398 genotyped donors of the cohort, with roughly 20% of those sequences being non-productive. Because of strong linkage in the cohort, roughly five DR-DQ haplotypes were treated as single units for association and clustering. In an earlier analysis of a few hundred of the donors, high-throughput TCR beta sequencing was used to judge whether each TCR beta V gene segment behaved as functional or pseudogenic. The T cell repertoires of 666 subjects were profiled by immunosequencing and related to cytomegalovirus serostatus. Approximately 300 gigabases of sequencing data and 70 million to 100 million unique TCR sequences made up an early release that covered approximately 650 HLA-typed donors. The aim of the study was to test whether cataloging public T cell receptors could identify signatures of past pathogen exposure. To predict cytomegalovirus infection status, the study brought together high-throughput TCR immunosequencing, statistical association of individual TCRs with disease status, and machine learning. Among the roughly 400 genotyped donors, around 81% belonged to the genetic ancestry cluster associated with self-reported Caucasian donors. The number of typed donors differed by locus: about 629-640 for A, B, C, DRB1 and DQB1; approximately 520 for DQA1; some 590 for DPA1; and roughly 450 for DPB1. Alongside the repertoire data, information on donor age, sex, ethnicity and CMV serostatus was compiled. All discovery cohort repertoires had been generated on a single sequencing platform. HLA typing covered class I and class II loci at four-digit resolution. The later analysis used no new phenotypic data to find candidate immune exposures, relying instead on TCR beta sequences and their occurrence across donors. Genome-wide SNP genotypes for about 65% of the 666 donors were used in a later genetic analysis, which treated that subset as a discovery cohort.

The germline V gene (reference sequence) supplies CDR1 LNHDA and CDR2 SQIVND. Clipping removes 2 bases from V and 1 base from J, with 19 as the unmatched junction base count. CDR3 length: 21 amino acids, cysteine to phenylalanine. Of the read, only the CDR3 DNA is kept; its 63 bases are in frame from base 1. The library was prepared using the immunoSEQ multiplex PCR assay. The multiplex PCR relied on a mix of 60 forward primers for TCR Vbeta segments and 13 reverse primers for TCR Jbeta segments. The CDR3 region of rearranged TCR beta genes was amplified from genomic DNA with a multiplex PCR assay. Amplified TCR beta libraries were sequenced as 87-base-pair reads on the Illumina HiSeq System. The authors processed their data as follows. Across the 500 to 850 repertoires, a later analysis counted 80 million or so unique TCR beta chains, approximately 12 million of which were shared by at least two donors. Raw reads were error-corrected and collapsed into unique sequences by a nearest-neighbor algorithm in which closely related sequences were merged to remove PCR and sequencing errors. CDR3 sequences were aligned to IMGT reference sequences to assign V, D and J gene segments. For a sequence to be retained, at least a six-nucleotide match to both a V gene segment and a J gene segment was required. Rearrangements were called productive when the CDR3 lacked stop codons and stayed in frame with V and J; all others were non-productive. CDR3 was defined by IMGT convention, running from the second conserved V-encoded cysteine to the conserved J-encoded phenylalanine. The earlier analysis of about 620 of the donors excluded sequences that lacked an unambiguous match to a single V gene segment. An earlier analysis of several hundred of the donors called V segments functional above 56.7% productive rearrangements and segregating when the between-donor standard deviation exceeded 5%. A statistical classification framework was developed to diagnose cytomegalovirus status using the catalog of TCR beta chain sequences. In a later analysis, V and J genes were assigned by comparing TCR nucleotide sequences against IMGT/GENE-DB human TR gene sequences. In a later analysis, CDR3 sequences and most-parsimonious VDJ recombination scenarios were assigned using the TCRdist pipeline. In a later analysis, each TCR beta chain was defined by its CDR3 amino acid sequence together with its V-gene family, and reads lacking a unique V-gene family were excluded. A later analysis removed 550 to 650 highly shared, low-generation-probability nucleotide sequences to deal with suspected cross-contamination and a sequencing artifact. A later analysis calculated a clonal expansion index for each public chain from normalized within-repertoire ranks of inferred template counts. In a later analysis, generation probabilities were computed using a VDJ recombination model fitted to out-of-frame rearrangements, and the results were checked against IGoR. A later analysis scored TCR-TCR, TCR-HLA and TCR-CMV co-occurrence with hypergeometric tests, applying a repertoire-size bias correction to TCR pairs. In a later analysis, false discovery rates were estimated by permuting HLA or CMV assignments 20 times. A later analysis grouped co-occurring TCRs with DBSCAN, adding TCRdist sequence similarity when clustering within HLA-allele-positive subsets. Repertoires with fewer than 30,000 or more than 120,000 public chains were left out of co-occurrence clustering, as were about 5 repertoires with anomalous nucleotide sharing. Held by TCRdb, this immuneACCESS table contains in-frame sequences only and omits some clones. Under half of the omission traces to an unresolved V gene where checked; the cause of the rest is unknown. For V, J and clone size, that table is used; D and trimming come from the DNA. This sample holds 70,000 to 90,000 clones; 65% to 75% were observed only once. The leading ten clones occupy around 4.2% of the sample.

The cohort comprised around 690 healthy bone marrow donors. Cohort members were all nominally healthy when sampled, although unrecorded immune exposures were likely present. The donor tested CMV seronegative and was one of the 352 seronegative cohort members. A peripheral blood sample was collected from each donor, and TCR beta sequencing was performed on peripheral blood mononuclear cells. Genomic DNA extraction from the blood cell samples was performed with the Qiagen DNeasy Blood Extraction Kit. Here is what the overall study found, with its caveats: Because HLA typing was unavailable for some donors at each locus, only the typed subset was used in association tests. A cluster of highly shared sequence variants was judged likely to represent a technical artifact of the sequencing pipeline. Immune exposure information for the cohort was limited to CMV serostatus. Because the 87-base-pair reads could not distinguish some IMGT-functional V segments, including TRBV6-2 and TRBV6-3, those segments were excluded. Cytomegalovirus status was reported to be diagnosed by the classifier with high specificity and sensitivity in both the original and validation cohorts. In a later analysis, HLA-associated TCR beta chains showed more clonal expansion and lower generation probabilities than non-associated chains that were equally common. Presence/absence analyses assumed roughly uniform sequencing depth across donors, an assumption that may not hold. In vitro tests confirmed that three of the cytomegalovirus-associated TCR beta chains recognize cytomegalovirus antigens. In a later analysis, several top co-occurrence clusters were reported to appear linked to parvovirus B19, influenza, CMV and Epstein-Barr virus. Because counts were too low, about 18 rarely observed V segments, including chromosome 9 orphons, were excluded from the earlier analysis of several hundred of the donors. In an earlier analysis of 450 to 750 of the donors, most TCR beta V segments appeared in productive rearrangements about 87% or about 30% of the time, broadly matching IMGT annotations. Correlated functional status among segregating V segments might be attributable to linkage disequilibrium, but an unknown experimental factor could not be ruled out. A further reported finding was that TCR beta sequences accurately predicted the HLA-A and HLA-B alleles for most subjects in the first cohort. In a later genetic analysis, fewer N-insertions in productive TCRs were reported among donors in an Asian-associated ancestry cluster than the 666-donor mean. Most CMV-associated TCR beta chains appeared to be HLA-restricted in a later analysis, and the HLA associations seemed to be driven largely by CMV exposure. In a later analysis, 15,000 to 20,000 TCR beta sequences were associated with specific HLA alleles at a false discovery rate of 0.05. When HLA alleles, especially DR and DQ, strongly co-occurred, TCR associations were difficult to assign to individual alleles. This cohort had only TCR beta chains sequenced, and the lack of alpha or paired-chain data limited which features could be detected. According to the authors, the approach could potentially be generalized to other disease states and immunological phenotypes. The study listed 150 to 200 TCR beta chains as associated with cytomegalovirus. Most TCR sequences were observed very rarely across donors, whereas some public TCRs were present in many individuals. An association between a missense DCLRE1C variant and V-gene and J-gene trimming of TCR beta chains was found in a later genetic analysis and replicated in an independent cohort. In a later analysis, the rate of TCR association differed among HLA loci, with DRB1 alleles having the most associated TCRs and HLA-C alleles having the fewest.

A word on this clone: The target of this receptor is not known. No quality values exist for individual bases; no much larger clone is one base distant.

This chain joins TRBV19 to TRBJ2-5; a stretch of 10 junction bases matches TRBD2. The sequencing input was PBMCs. The origin of this receptor is a man aged 55 to 70 in good health and CMV-seronegative. The nucleotide sequence is given as TGTGCCAGTAGTATAATCTTACACCTAGCGGGGGCCCCAAACGTCCAAGAGACCCAGTACTTC. Its protein product is CASSIILHLAGAPNVQETQYF.